These 5 T cell receptor beta chains share one sample of origin, sequenced in a study of a mutant IDH1 vaccine in newly diagnosed glioma. The time point: week 35, safety follow-up. All doses held 300 ug of mutant IDH1 20-mer peptide, with topical imiquimod. These receptors lack a known antigen. The method was immunoSEQ multiplex PCR; TCRdb's version includes in-frame clones alone and lacks a portion of them. The table lists tens of thousands of clones, roughly 71% of them singletons. This specimen consisted of PBMCs, obtained from a glioma patient whose treatment included an IDH1 peptide vaccine. The receptors derive from a man over 45 with glioma.

This clone was recorded a few times. V is TRBV7-9 and J is TRBJ1-6; D is unclear. The ends were cut back, 3 bases at V and 7 bases at J, with 10 bases in the middle. Germline CDR1 SEHNR, CDR2 FQNEAQ (reference sequence). This CDR3 comprises 14 residues. The CDR3, as DNA: TGTGCCAGCAGCTTGGAAGGGATGAATTCACCCCTCCACTTT. This codes for CASSLEGMNSPLHF.

The rearrangement links TRBV5-3 to TRBJ1-1; no clear D. TRBV5-3 is an ORF for which the function is uncertain. Trimming took off 2 bases at V and 0 bases at J, with 8 bases between the two ends. CDR3 length equals 14 residues. The CDR3 sequence: CARSFRDLNTEAFF. CDR3 sequence (DNA): TGTGCCAGAAGCTTTAGAGACCTGAACACTGAAGCTTTCTTT.

The V and J genes are TRBV2 and TRBJ1-5, with 8 bases fitting TRBD1. Per the germline V gene, CDR1 is SNHLY and CDR2 is FYNNEI. The CDR3 runs 15 residues. V dropped 5 bases and J dropped 7; count of bases not matched to a gene: 10. CDR3 sequence reads: CASSSQGANRQPQHF. DNA for the CDR3: TGTGCCAGCAGTTCTCAGGGGGCCAACAGACAGCCCCAGCATTTT.

The rearrangement uses TRBV30 and TRBJ1-3; the D is unclear. Deletions cut 2 bases from V and 0 bases from J, with 8 bases between. The CDR3 is 14 residues long. The germline CDR1 and CDR2 sequences are GTSNPN and SVGIG (reference sequence). The CDR3 DNA follows: TGTGCCTGGAGTAAGTCGGCCTCTGGAAACACCATATATTTT. Protein sequence: CAWSKSASGNTIYF.

CDR3 nucleotides: TGCAGCACGCTTACAGATACGCAGTATTTT. It specifies CSTLTDTQYF. The rearrangement uses TRBV29-1 and TRBJ2-3, with D hard to call. This CDR3 is 10 amino acids long. V lost 8 bases and J 3 bases, leaving 6 bases between the germline ends. Germline V gene data show CDR1 as SQVTM and CDR2 as ANQGSEA.